This note documents a single T cell receptor beta chain sequence. TCRdb reprocessed the 5' RACE reads via MiXCR and lists one record per CDR3 protein. The profile covers about 220,000 distinct CDR3 sequences, with around 3.1% appearing a single time and 2.5% to 3.5% taken by the ten largest. This sample is part of a study of T cells after yellow fever vaccination. Per germline, CDR1 MGHRA and CDR2 YSYEKL. CDR3 length equals 16 residues. V was pared by 1 base and J by 2 bases, with 9 bases between. The rearrangement uses TRBV4-1 and TRBJ2-6; no firm D call. The sequencing here drew on CD4+ T cells sorted from PBMCs, taken 10 days after the yellow fever booster vaccination. The source is a man between 18 and 29 years old who received the YFV17D yellow fever vaccine. The CDR3 protein is CASSQGHGPGANVLTF. Here the CDR3 DNA reads TGCGCCAGCAGCCAAGGACATGGGCCTGGGGCCAACGTCCTGACTTTC.